This entry is about one TCR beta chain. Its antigen has not been determined. Per-base qualities were not stored, and no clone one base away is much larger. Set within a cohort of healthcare workers in London, UK, this nested case-control study involved weekly PCR testing of nasopharyngeal swabs along with blood sampling. Healthcare workers were recruited between 23 and 31 March 2020, during the week of the UK lockdown, and were followed weekly for up to roughly 15 weeks. The data were taken from a study of early T cells in non-severe SARS-CoV-2 infection listed by TCRdb under 2021. In terms of the full investigation: Because TCR sequencing was done on bulk RNA from unsorted whole blood, the alpha and beta chains could not be paired.

The CDR3 runs 14 amino acids, cysteine and phenylalanine included. The only DNA kept is the CDR3, 42 bases in frame from the first base. V is pruned by 2 bases and J by 1 base, leaving 2 bases of the junction without a gene match. CDR1 and CDR2 are drawn from the germline V gene (reference sequence): SGHKS, YYEKEE. Paper-wide results and their limitations: VDJdb matching was skewed toward anti-spike CD8 responses and likely underestimated virus-specific expansions, missing private and CD4 specificities.

Receptor libraries were prepared by 5' RACE. Sequencing was performed on a NextSeq 500. The TCR library protocol attached unique molecular identifiers to individual cDNA molecules to correct for sequencing error and PCR bias. Both TCR alpha and beta chains were sequenced, and tight co-correlation was observed between alpha and beta sequence abundances in each sample. Processing in the source paper ran as follows. Decombinator V4 was used to annotate the V gene, J gene and CDR3 of the TCR sequences. TCRs were defined as expanded if a significant change between any two time points was detected under a Poisson model with p below 0.0001. TCR abundances were normalised to the total number of TCRs sequenced per sample and expressed as counts per million. MAIT TCRs were defined by TRAV1-2 paired with TRAJ12, TRAJ20 or TRAJ33, and iNKT TCRs by TRAV10 paired with TRAJ18. VDJdb, accessed on 1 November 2021, was searched for TCRs annotated for CMV, EBV and SARS-CoV-2, and TCRs annotated for more than one antigen were excluded. The public reads were reanalyzed by TCRdb: fastp trimming at Q25, MiXCR alignment, in-frame beta chains only. Rows merge per CDR3 protein into single entries with the most common DNA and genes. The V and J calls were determined by TCRdb, not by the authors. The sample table lists about 72,000 distinct CDR3 sequences, over 9% of them with a count of one. The ten most abundant clones make up under 10% of the sample.

The receptor chain draws on TRBV5-5 and TRBJ2-7; 8 nucleotides in the junction match TRBD1. The source is an adult who was a healthcare worker with PCR-confirmed SARS-CoV-2 infection or an uninfected control (not recorded which). The sample here was whole blood, taken at baseline. CDR3 protein: CASSLGDRSYEQYF. The DNA is as follows: TGTGCCAGCAGCTTAGGGGACAGGTCCTACGAGCAGTACTTC.